The T cell receptor (beta chain) under discussion was sequenced for a study of cytomegalovirus exposure and HLA in healthy donors. General study findings and limits: The authors reported that TCR beta sequences could predict HLA-A and HLA-B alleles. These predictions were accurate for most subjects in the first cohort.

The germline CDR1 and CDR2 sequences are SQVTM and ANQGSEA. This CDR3 has 11 residues. The V end was cut by 8 bases, the J end by 9 bases, with 15 bases between. As regards this clone: Its antigen is unknown.

Primers included in the PCR were 60 Vbeta and 13 Jbeta primers. Sequenced by immunoSEQ multiplex PCR; TCRdb stores in-frame clones only, minus some. The data contain under 200,000 clones, around 82% of them singletons. Sequenced sample: PBMCs. The source is a man in his forties in good health and CMV-seronegative. This chain uses TRBV29-1 with TRBJ2-3; D gene uncertain. The CDR3 sequence: CSLETPGTQYF. CDR3 DNA sequence: TGCAGCCTAGAAACCCCTGGCACGCAGTATTTT.